This T cell receptor beta chain was recovered during a study of shared clonotypes between healthy human individuals. Background on the study: Researchers assigned three CD4 naive, three CD4 memory, two CD8 naive and one CD8 memory plate to each donor. Study-wide findings and caveats: Read depth was anticipated to influence clonotype sharing among donors.

Naive CD45RA+ and memory CD45RA-negative subsets were split from CD4+ cells. Concerning this clone: Its antigen is unknown.

Germline assignment: CDR1 MDHEN and CDR2 SYDVKM. This CDR3 is 14 amino acids long. V lost 6 bases, J lost 4 bases, and 16 bases lay in between. The protocol was immunoSEQ multiplex PCR, while the TCRdb copy is restricted to in-frame clones and leaves out a portion. The repertoire holds over 2 million clones, with just under 95% as singletons. The genes are TRBV28 and TRBJ2-7, with D possibly matching TRBD1 (6 bases). The sequenced material came from naive CD4+ T cells from PBMCs. The subset denotes: CD45RA+ positively selected. This receptor was identified in a man aged 18 to 30 in good health. Some clones in this sample may be carry-over from other donors' samples. As DNA, the CDR3 is TGTGCCAGCAGGGGCCGGGACACGGGATACGAGCAGTACTTC. Encoded protein: CASRGRDTGYEQYF.